These T cell receptor beta chains were read from a single sample in a study of OX40 agonist ivuxolimab in advanced cancers. TCRdb's copy holds only in-frame clones and misses some; the assay was immunoSEQ multiplex PCR. The sample holds 62,000 or so clones, under 95% seen once. The sequenced sample was CD4+ or CD8+ T cells sorted from blood, obtained in a trial of the OX40 agonist ivuxolimab. The receptors were gathered from an adult with an advanced solid tumor such as melanoma, head and neck, liver or kidney cancer. The CDR3 runs from the conserved cysteine through the conserved F or W. The D gene is left open where the match is weak. Size is stated for part of the rows, as once, few or many counts, or as a class when the clone is expanded.

>14|-|-|TRBV28|TRBJ2-7
TGTGCCAGCAGTTTACTTGGGACGGGAAACGAGCAGTACTTC
CASSLLGTGNEQYF
>15|-|once|TRBV5-5|TRBJ1-5
TGTGCCAGCAGCCGTCAGGGCTATAGCAATCAGCCCCAGCATTTT
CASSRQGYSNQPQHF
>14|-|-|TRBV28|TRBJ2-3
TGTGCCAGCAAACAGCTCCACCAAACAGATACGCAGTATTTT
CASKQLHQTDTQYF
>15|-|few|TRBV19|TRBJ2-7
TGTGCCAGTAGTACCCTTGCAGGGACGGGTTCCGAGCAGTACTTC
CASSTLAGTGSEQYF
>15|TRBD2|-|TRBV7-6|TRBJ2-7
TGTGCCAGCAGCTTAGGGGCCGGGACTACCTACGAGCAGTACTTC
CASSLGAGTTYEQYF
>15|-|-|TRBV19|TRBJ2-7
TGTGCCAGTAGTAGACGGGAGCTAGACGCTGAAAAGCAGTACTTC
CASSRRELDAEKQYF
>16|-|-|TRBV11-2|TRBJ2-3
TGTGCCAGCAGCTTACCAGGGATTGTCAGCACAGATACGCAGTATTTT
CASSLPGIVSTDTQYF
>14|-|-|TRBV15|TRBJ2-1
TGTGCCACCAGCAGAGATTTGGCGTCCAATGAGCAGTTCTTC
CATSRDLASNEQFF
>15|-|-|TRBV5-1|TRBJ1-1
TGCGCCAGCAGCTTGGGTGGCAGCTTGAACACTGAAGCTTTCTTT
CASSLGGSLNTEAFF
>14|TRBD2|-|TRBV7-2|TRBJ2-5
TGTGCCAGCAGCTTATGGGCGGGAGTGGAGACCCAGTACTTC
CASSLWAGVETQYF
>17|-|-|TRBV1|TRBJ2-3
TGCACCAGCAGCCCCATCCGGGCGGGCAAAGCCACAGATACGCAGTATTTT
CTSSPIRAGKATDTQYF
>15|-|-|TRBV7-9|TRBJ2-1
TGTGCCAGCAGGGGACCCATGACGGGAAAGGATGAGCAGTTCTTC
CASRGPMTGKDEQFF
>11|-|-|TRBV6-1|TRBJ2-1
TGTGCCAGCAGTGCCGGGTATGAGCAGTTCTTC
CASSAGYEQFF
>14|-|-|TRBV19|TRBJ2-1
TGTGCCAGTAGTATACTAGCGACCTCGAATGAGCAGTTCTTC
CASSILATSNEQFF
>14|-|once|TRBV15|TRBJ1-1
TGTGCCACCAGCAGAGATGGGATGAACACTGAAGCTTTCTTT
CATSRDGMNTEAFF
>15|-|once|TRBV5-6|TRBJ2-3
TGTGCCAGCAGCCCCCGGACCGATAGCACAGATACGCAGTATTTT
CASSPRTDSTDTQYF
>13|-|-|TRBV6-5|TRBJ1-5
TGTGCCAGCAGTTATCTAGGGCGGCAGCCCCAGCATTTT
CASSYLGRQPQHF
>12|-|-|TRBV19|TRBJ2-1
TGTGCCAGTAGTGATCGTAAAATTGAGCAGTTCTTC
CASSDRKIEQFF
>16|TRBD2|once|TRBV7-2|TRBJ2-5
TGTGCCAGCAGCTTAAGACTAGCGGGCCCCCAAGAGACCCAGTACTTC
CASSLRLAGPQETQYF
>17|-|once|TRBV28|TRBJ2-7
TGTGCCAGCAGTTTTCCCGGTCTGGGTCTGGGGAACTACGAGCAGTACTTC
CASSFPGLGLGNYEQYF
>14|-|-|TRBV19|TRBJ2-5
TGTGCCAGTAGTATTAACGGGGGTCGAGAGACCCAGTACTTC
CASSINGGRETQYF
>16|TRBD1|-|TRBV5-6|TRBJ1-5
TGTGCCAGCAGCTTGCTGACAGGGGTGAGCAATCAGCCCCAGCATTTT
CASSLLTGVSNQPQHF
>17|-|-|TRBV18|TRBJ2-3
TGTGCCAGCTCACCACCAGGGGGGACGGACGACACAGATACGCAGTATTTT
CASSPPGGTDDTDTQYF
>15|-|-|TRBV5-1|TRBJ2-3
TGCGCCAGCAGCTGGAGGAGACCGAGCACAGATACGCAGTATTTT
CASSWRRPSTDTQYF
>15|-|few|TRBV11-2|TRBJ2-3
TGTGCCAGCAGCTTGGGTGGGTTGGTCGCAGATACGCAGTATTTT
CASSLGGLVADTQYF
>14|-|-|TRBV30|TRBJ1-3
TGTGCCTGGAGTACCGGAGGGTCTGGAAACACCATATATTTT
CAWSTGGSGNTIYF
>15|TRBD2|-|TRBV19|TRBJ2-3
TGTGCCAGTAGTGATCCGGGAGGATACACAGATACGCAGTATTTT
CASSDPGGYTDTQYF
>13|TRBD1|-|TRBV2|TRBJ1-2
TGTGCCAGCGGACAGGGGTCGTCCTATGGCTACACCTTC
CASGQGSSYGYTF
>15|-|-|TRBV9|TRBJ2-7
TGTGCCAGCAGCGTAGGGGCAGGACAAAACTACGAGCAGTACTTC
CASSVGAGQNYEQYF
>16|TRBD2|-|TRBV7-6|TRBJ2-1
TGTGCCAGCAGCAGGACTAGCGGGAGCCTCTACAATGAGCAGTTCTTC
CASSRTSGSLYNEQFF
>10|-|once|TRBV20-1|TRBJ2-3
TGCAGTGCCGCTATGGACACGCAGTATTTT
CSAAMDTQYF
>18|TRBD1|-|TRBV28|TRBJ2-7
TGTGCCAGCAGTTTGTCGGACAGGGGGGGGCTTAGGGCAAAGGGCACGTACTTC
CASSLSDRGGLRAKGTYF
>13|-|-|TRBV30|TRBJ1-5
TGTGCCTGGGGACATTCGAGCAATCAGCCCCAGCATTTT
CAWGHSSNQPQHF
>15|-|once|TRBV6-6|TRBJ2-5
TGTGCCAGCAGTTACGGGGGATTTGGACAAGAGACCCAGTACTTC
CASSYGGFGQETQYF
>16|TRBD1|-|TRBV6-5|TRBJ2-2
TGTGCCAGCAGTTACTCGATAGGGACAGGGACCGGGGAGCTGTTTTTT
CASSYSIGTGTGELFF
>14|-|-|TRBV28|TRBJ1-2
TGTGCCAGCACCCTCAGGGAGCGGTTTTATGGCTACACCTTC
CASTLRERFYGYTF
>14|-|-|TRBV19|TRBJ2-5
TGTGCCAGTAGTAGCGCGGTGAAAGGAGAGACCCAGTACTTC
CASSSAVKGETQYF
>14|-|-|TRBV2|TRBJ1-4
TGTGCCAGCAGTGGGACGGCCCCAAATGAAAAACTGTTTTTT
CASSGTAPNEKLFF
>16|TRBD1|few|TRBV7-6|TRBJ1-1
TGTGCCAGCAGTTTAGTAATACAGGGGGGGGAAACTGAAGCTTTCTTT
CASSLVIQGGETEAFF
>12|TRBD2|-|TRBV7-9|TRBJ2-3
TGTGCCAGCAGCTTAGTAGGGCGGGAGGGCCTTTTT
CASSLVGREGLF
>16|-|-|TRBV11-3|TRBJ2-1
TGTGCCAGCAGCTTAGGGGTGTCGAGCTCCTACAATGAGCAGTTCTTC
CASSLGVSSSYNEQFF
>16|TRBD2|-|TRBV5-1|TRBJ2-3
TGCGCCAGCAGCCGCGGGAGTAGCGGGAGGGGAGATACGCAGTATTTT
CASSRGSSGRGDTQYF
>17|TRBD1|-|TRBV9|TRBJ2-2
TGTGCCAGCAGCGTAAATATGAGGAGCGACAGGGACGGGGAGCTGTTTTTT
CASSVNMRSDRDGELFF
>14|-|-|TRBV27|TRBJ2-1
TGTGCCAGCAGTCCCTGGACCAAGACGGGTGAGCAGTTCTTC
CASSPWTKTGEQFF
>16|TRBD1|once|TRBV28|TRBJ1-5
TGTGCCAGCAGTTTCCTGTTAGGACAGGGGAATCAGCCCCAGCATTTT
CASSFLLGQGNQPQHF
>13|TRBD2|-|TRBV30|TRBJ2-1
TGTGCCTGGAGCGGGACTAGCGGTTACGAGGCGTTCTTC
CAWSGTSGYEAFF